One T cell receptor (beta chain) is described in this entry. Trimming pared 3 bases from V and 2 bases from J, leaving 4 bases between. The germline V gene encodes CDR1 PRHDT and CDR2 FYEKMQ (reference sequence). This CDR3 has 12 residues. This record belongs to a study of tumor-infiltrating lymphocytes in localized non-small cell lung cancer. The method was immunoSEQ multiplex PCR; TCRdb's version includes in-frame clones alone and lacks a portion of them. The repertoire holds roughly 4,600 clones, with about 96% as singletons. What was sequenced was uninvolved lung tissue not adjacent to the tumor. The TCR comes from a human donor with non-small cell lung cancer. V is TRBV13 and J is TRBJ2-5; D is undetermined. The CDR3 reads CASSLRQETQYF. The CDR3, as DNA: TGTGCCAGCAGCTTGCGGCAAGAGACCCAGTACTTC.